This T cell receptor (beta chain) appears in the sequencing data of a study of Ad26.COV2.S vaccination and SARS-CoV-2 variants. V was pared by 8 bases and J by 0 bases, with 10 bases between. CDR3 size: 14 residues. Germline V lookup: CDR1 LGHNA, CDR2 YSLEER. The sample's treatment: 15 to 20 received Ad26.COV2.S at low or high dose, single or two shots; roughly 5 received placebo; per-sample allocation not given. Following the first vaccine or placebo injection, samples were taken on day 63. Produced via immunoSEQ multiplex PCR; TCRdb's table is partial and in-frame only. Of about 350,000 clones listed, about 88% are singletons.

The V call is TRBV4-3, the J call TRBJ2-2; D not certain. The sample was peripheral blood, taken in a trial of Ad26.COV2.S vaccine versus placebo. The sequence came from a person aged 18-65 years who received the Ad26.COV2.S COVID-19 vaccine or a placebo. DNA for the CDR3: TGCGCCAGCGGCCTTTCTACGAACACCGGGGAGCTGTTTTTT. This gives the protein CASGLSTNTGELFF.